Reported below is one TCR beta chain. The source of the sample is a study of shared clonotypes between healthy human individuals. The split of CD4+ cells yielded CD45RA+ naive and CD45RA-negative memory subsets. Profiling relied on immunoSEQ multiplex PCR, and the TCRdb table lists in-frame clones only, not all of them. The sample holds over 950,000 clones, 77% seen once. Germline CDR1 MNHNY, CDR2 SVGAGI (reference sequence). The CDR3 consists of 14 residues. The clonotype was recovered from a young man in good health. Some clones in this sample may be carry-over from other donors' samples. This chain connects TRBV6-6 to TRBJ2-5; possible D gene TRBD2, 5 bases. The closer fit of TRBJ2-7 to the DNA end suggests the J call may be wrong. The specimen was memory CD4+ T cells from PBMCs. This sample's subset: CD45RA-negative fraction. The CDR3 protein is CASSFGGSSYEQYF. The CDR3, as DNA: TGTGCCAGCAGTTTTGGCGGGTCCTCCTACGAGCAGTACTTC.